What follows are 24 T cell receptor beta chains derived from one specimen sequenced in a study of beta chain features in type 1 diabetes. TCRB transcripts that were expressed got sequenced, as all of the isolated RNA had been reverse transcribed. Here immunoSEQ multiplex PCR was the method, and the copy in TCRdb shows in-frame clones only, minus some. The data contain almost 350,000 clones, around 7.6% of them singletons. What was sequenced was central memory CD4+ T cells from blood. Receptor source: a young woman in good health.

The V gene is TRBV11-2, the J gene TRBJ1-5; D gene uncertain. The V gene's germline CDR1 is SGHAT and CDR2 FQNNGV. This CDR3 comprises 13 residues. The germline V and J ends were trimmed by 7 bases and 5 bases, with 12 bases remaining between them. The CDR3 region is CASNHLRDQPQHF. The CDR3 DNA reads TGTGCCAGCAACCATCTTCGGGATCAGCCCCAGCATTTT.

This clone was found a few times. The V call is TRBV28, the J call TRBJ2-2; 9 nucleotides agree with TRBD1. After removal of 6 bases from V and 4 bases from J, the junction contained 6 bases not matched to a gene. CDR1 and CDR2 from the germline V gene are MDHEN and SYDVKM. There are 15 residues in the CDR3. CDR3 nucleotides: TGTGCCAGCAGCACAGGGGGCGAATCCACCGGGGAGCTGTTTTTT. It encodes CASSTGGESTGELFF.

The rearrangement links TRBV19 to TRBJ2-2, with D unresolved. The germline CDR1 and CDR2 sequences are LNHDA and SQIVND (reference sequence). CDR3 length equals 13 residues. The V end was cut by 6 bases, the J end by 3 bases, with 8 bases between. CDR3 in amino acids: CASRPRDTGELFF. The CDR3 region has the DNA TGTGCCAGTAGACCCCGGGACACCGGGGAGCTGTTTTTT.

This sequence joins TRBV29-1 and TRBJ2-7; no clear D gene. Trimming took off 5 bases at V and 7 bases at J, with 12 bases between the two ends. Per germline, CDR1 SQVTM and CDR2 ANQGSEA. CDR3 length: 11 amino acids. The CDR3 DNA reads TGCAGCGTTTATCTACCTACGGAGCAGTACTTC. Residues: CSVYLPTEQYF.

This clone came up a few times. The rearrangement joins TRBV27 to TRBJ2-5; a weak D match, TRBD2 (5 bases). This CDR3 spans 14 amino acids. Germline values: CDR1 MNHEY, CDR2 SMNVEV (reference sequence). Trimming pared 5 bases from V and 5 bases from J, leaving 15 bases between. The CDR3: CASSPGIRAETQYF. CDR3 DNA: TGTGCCAGCAGTCCGGGGATTAGGGCGGAGACCCAGTACTTC.

The chain is built from TRBV20-1 and TRBJ2-1; 8 bases match TRBD2. This CDR3 region has 11 residues. Germline assignment: CDR1 DFQATT and CDR2 SNEGSKA (reference sequence). V lost 4 bases to trimming and J lost 13 bases; unmatched junction nucleotides: 6. The CDR3 DNA follows: TGCAGTGCTAACGGTGGGACTAGACAGTTCTTC. Its translation is CSANGGTRQFF.

This clone was observed at least ten times. The rearrangement links TRBV4-3 to TRBJ2-4, with D unclear. Deletions cut 0 bases from V and 8 bases from J, with 14 bases between. CDR1 and CDR2 (germline): LGHNA, YSLEER. CDR3 length: 15 amino acids. The CDR3 here is CASSQDQERGHIQYF. The CDR3 coding sequence is TGCGCCAGCAGCCAAGATCAGGAGCGAGGCCACATTCAGTACTTC.

Of note for this clone: Other DNA sequences in this sample translate to the same CDR3. The chain's CDR3 is CAISGGTGETQYF. For the CDR3, the DNA is TGTGCCATCAGTGGAGGAACGGGGGAGACCCAGTACTTC. The chain employs TRBV10-3 and TRBJ2-5; tentative D call: TRBD2 (5 bases). This CDR3 comprises 13 residues. The V end lost 4 bases, the J end lost 5 bases, and 11 bases lay between the germline ends. CDR1 and CDR2 (germline): ENHRY, SYGVKD.

The rearrangement joins TRBV28 to TRBJ1-5; 8 bases match TRBD1. The CDR3 extends over 15 amino acids. The germline V gene has CDR1 MDHEN and CDR2 SYDVKM. The V gene end was trimmed by 5 bases and the J gene end by 3 bases; junction bases not matched to a gene: 6. The CDR3 is CASSKQGGYNQPQHF. The DNA of the CDR3 is TGTGCCAGCAGTAAACAGGGGGGGTACAATCAGCCCCAGCATTTT.

This clone was observed a few times. The chain combines TRBV27 with TRBJ2-7, with TRBD2 matching over 12 bases. Germline CDR1 MNHEY, CDR2 SMNVEV (reference sequence). The CDR3 extends over 15 amino acids. V lost 8 bases and J lost 6; bases outside the gene matches: 11. CDR3 residues: CASASASSGRGEQYF. CDR3 coding DNA: TGTGCCAGCGCTAGCGCCTCTAGCGGGAGGGGCGAGCAGTACTTC.

The table lists this clone with many counts. The chain uses TRBV7-2 and TRBJ2-6; D might be TRBD1 or TRBD2, each matching 5 bases. The germline gives CDR1 SGHTA, CDR2 FQGNSA. The CDR3 runs 15 residues. The V end was cut by 5 bases, the J end by 0 bases, with 8 bases between. The CDR3: CASSAGSSGANVLTF. The CDR3 DNA sequence: TGTGCCAGCAGCGCAGGGAGCTCTGGGGCCAACGTCCTGACTTTC.

The rearrangement joins TRBV4-2 to TRBJ2-5; 14 bases are shared with TRBD2. The CDR3 contains 15 residues. V shed 4 bases, J shed 4 bases, and the junction held 2 bases outside the gene matches. Germline values: CDR1 LGHNA, CDR2 YNFKEQ. CDR3: CASSRGLAGAETQYF. The CDR3 nucleotides read TGTGCCAGCAGCCGGGGACTAGCGGGAGCAGAGACCCAGTACTTC.

In DNA form, the CDR3 reads TGTGCCAGCACGAGAGGGGGCCCGTATGGCTACACCTTC. This translates into CASTRGGPYGYTF. The genes are TRBV28 and TRBJ1-2, with 7 bases aligning to TRBD1. Germline V gene lookup returns CDR1 MDHEN and CDR2 SYDVKM. The CDR3 has 13 residues. After removal of 7 bases from V and 5 bases from J, the junction contained 7 bases not matched to a gene.

This clone has at least ten counts. The chain couples TRBV10-3 to TRBJ2-7; D not certain. Germline V gene data show CDR1 as ENHRY and CDR2 as SYGVKD. This CDR3 spans 12 amino acids. V dropped 2 bases and J dropped 7 bases, with 9 bases sitting between them. The chain's CDR3 is CAISELEREQYF. The DNA of the CDR3 is TGTGCCATCAGTGAGCTGGAACGAGAGCAGTACTTC.

The chain uses TRBV7-6 and TRBJ1-5; 9 bases line up with TRBD1. Germline loops: CDR1 SGHVS, CDR2 FNYEAQ. V shed 1 base, J shed 2 bases, and the junction held 3 bases outside the gene matches. The CDR3 consists of 16 residues. Here the CDR3 reads CASSLDRDRGNQPQHF. CDR3 DNA: TGTGCCAGCAGCTTAGATCGGGACAGGGGCAATCAGCCCCAGCATTTT.

This clone was detected only a few times. The chain carries TRBV11-2 and TRBJ2-1; 7 bases fit TRBD1. V gave up 5 bases and J gave up 2 bases; unmatched junction bases: 12. CDR1 and CDR2 (germline): SGHAT, FQNNGV. The CDR3 contains 17 residues. CDR3 protein: CASSPYGDRVAYNEQFF. The CDR3, as DNA: TGTGCCAGCAGCCCTTATGGAGACAGGGTAGCCTACAATGAGCAGTTCTTC.

This clone was observed a few times. V is TRBV27 and J is TRBJ2-5; D possibly corresponds to TRBD2 (5 bases). Germline assignment: CDR1 MNHEY and CDR2 SMNVEV (reference sequence). CDR3 length equals 14 residues. Trimming left V 3 bases short and J 7 bases short, with 15 bases between. CDR3 in DNA: TGTGCCAGCAGTTTCGTCGGGGAATTGACGACCCAGTACTTC. As protein: CASSFVGELTTQYF.

This clone was counted ten times or more. This chain connects TRBV11-2 to TRBJ2-1; 8 bases fit TRBD2. Germline trimming cut 4 bases from V and 5 bases from J; bases unmatched to any gene: 7. The CDR3 has 15 residues. Germline V CDR1 and CDR2: SGHAT, FQNNGV. The CDR3 sequence: CASSSPRLANNEQFF. The CDR3 nucleotides are TGTGCCAGCAGCTCGCCCCGACTAGCGAACAATGAGCAGTTCTTC. Variable domain in full (rest from reference TRBV11-2 and TRBJ2-1): EAGVAQSPRYKIIEKRQSVAFWCNPISGHATLYWYQQILGQGPKLLIQFQNNGVVDDSQLPKDRFSAERLKGVDSTLKIQPAKLEDSAVYLCASSSPRLANNEQFFGPGTRLTVL.

The sample holds many counts of this clone. CDR3 DNA: TGTGCCAGCAGCTTAGCTGGGACAGGGGTCAATGAGCAGTTCTTC. Translating gives CASSLAGTGVNEQFF. This chain connects TRBV7-9 to TRBJ2-1, with TRBD1 matching over 10 bases. Per germline, CDR1 SEHNR and CDR2 FQNEAQ (reference sequence). J lost 6 bases, V lost 0 bases, and 2 bases had no gene match. The length of the CDR3 is 15 residues.

The genes are TRBV11-2 and TRBJ2-3; D ambiguous. The CDR3 is 15 residues long. Trimming pared 4 bases from V and 6 bases from J, leaving 17 bases between. Germline-derived CDR1 and CDR2 are SGHAT and FQNNGV. The CDR3 DNA follows: TGTGCCAGCAGCTCTGCTTCACTTTTGGGGGATACGCAGTATTTT. Translating gives CASSSASLLGDTQYF.

This clone was detected a few times. The V and J genes are TRBV7-2 and TRBJ2-3, with 13 bases identical to TRBD2. CDR1 is SGHTA, CDR2 FQGNSA, per germline. Losses at the gene ends were 4 bases for V and 0 bases for J; bases not matched to a gene: 7. The CDR3 has 18 amino acids. CDR3 amino acids: CASSSPGTSGDSTDTQYF. Here the CDR3 DNA reads TGTGCCAGCAGCTCTCCCGGGACTAGCGGGGATAGCACAGATACGCAGTATTTT.

This chain links TRBV10-3 with TRBJ2-1; D may be TRBD1 (5 bases). This CDR3 is built from 12 residues. The V gene lost 10 bases and the J gene lost 6 bases, with 13 bases spanning the gap. From germline, CDR1 is ENHRY and CDR2 SYGVKD. CDR3 in DNA: TGTGCCACCACAAGGGGTACCAATGAGCAGTTCTTC. Translating gives CATTRGTNEQFF.

This clone occurred many times. V and J are TRBV5-1 and TRBJ2-5, with D possibly matching TRBD2 (6 bases). The germline CDR1 and CDR2 sequences are SGHRS and YFSETQ. CDR3 length: 15 residues. Trimming took 1 base from V and 3 from J, leaving 13 bases between them. The CDR3 nucleotides read TGCGCCAGCAGCTTGTTTGGGACTGGAGAAGAGACCCAGTACTTC. Translated: CASSLFGTGEETQYF. Full variable domain (outside the CDR3, taken from reference TRBV5-1 and TRBJ2-5): KAGVTQTPRYLIKTRGQQVTLSCSPISGHRSVSWYQQTPGQGLQFLFEYFSETQRNKGNFPGRFSGRQFSNSRSEMNVSTLELGDSALYLCASSLFGTGEETQYFGPGTRLLVL.

This clone was detected a few times. This chain joins TRBV5-8 and TRBJ2-1; D perhaps matches TRBD1 (6 bases). The CDR3 spans 16 residues. CDR1 is SGHTS, CDR2 YDEGEE, per germline. V lost 3 bases, J lost 0 bases, and 13 bases lay in between. The CDR3 reads CASSSGVFGSYNEQFF. The CDR3, as DNA: TGTGCCAGCAGCTCAGGGGTCTTTGGCTCCTACAATGAGCAGTTCTTC.